The table lists the clone carrying this T cell receptor beta chain with a few counts. Its antigen is not known. Germline V gene sequence: CDR1 MNHNS, CDR2 SASEGT. The V gene end was trimmed by 8 bases and the J gene end by 2 bases; junction bases not matched to a gene: 4. The CDR3 has 14 residues. Making TCR cDNA involved 5'RACE template switching, which added UMIs and a universal primer site. TCRdb passed the 5' RACE reads through MiXCR, listing each CDR3 protein once. Here the sample spans about 350,000 distinct CDR3 sequences, less than 9.5% being singletons. The data stem from a study of T cells after yellow fever vaccination. Turning to the study itself: Fractions low in cell number were prepared with SMART-Seq v4 Ultra Low Input. Overall study findings and caveats: A small proportion of clonotypes was detected in both the CD4 and CD8 compartments. A large majority of primary-vaccination clones showed up again after the booster (around 95% CD4, approximately 90% CD8).

This receptor was obtained from a man aged 18 to 30 who received the YFV17D yellow fever vaccine. The rearrangement links TRBV6-1 to TRBJ1-5, with TRBD1 matching 9 bases. The sequencing used PBMCs, collected about 41 days after the first yellow fever vaccination. CDR3 in amino acids: CASFRTGGNQPQHF. DNA for the CDR3: TGTGCCAGCTTCCGGACAGGGGGCAATCAGCCCCAGCATTTT.